Listed here are 29 T cell receptor beta chains from one sample, sequenced in a study of T cells in Graves' hyperthyroidism and ophthalmopathy. The TCR beta CDR3 regions underwent amplification using RNA transcripts as the source. In the first-round RT-PCR of the TCR CDR3, the HTBI primer set was used. Each CDR3 protein is one row after TCRdb ran MiXCR on the multiplex PCR reads. The repertoire has about 610,000 distinct CDR3 sequences, approximately 15% of them found once; the top ten carry about 4.5%. The sequenced material came from blood. Source of these receptors: a woman aged 40 to 49 with Graves' ophthalmopathy.

The chain carries TRBV28 and TRBJ1-5, with TRBD1 matching over 10 bases. This CDR3 is built from 16 residues. Germline V gives CDR1 MDHEN, CDR2 SYDVKM. Germline trimming cut 5 bases from V and 1 base from J; bases unmatched to any gene: 5. CDR3 nucleotide sequence: TGTGCCAGCAGTCCAGCGGGACAGGGGAGCAATCAGCCCCAGCATTTT. The encoded protein is CASSPAGQGSNQPQHF.

V gene TRBV28 combines with J gene TRBJ2-5; 7 bases are a match to TRBD1. This CDR3 is 17 amino acids long. V trimming: 6 bases; J trimming: 5 bases; junction bases outside the gene matches: 18. Germline loops: CDR1 MDHEN, CDR2 SYDVKM. CDR3 sequence (DNA): TGTGCCAGCAGCACCTACAGGGGCCACCAAACCAGGGAGACCCAGTACTTC. Its protein is CASSTYRGHQTRETQYF.

J is TRBJ1-1 and V is TRBV6-2 or TRBV6-3, with D unresolved. CDR1 is MNHEY, CDR2 SVGEGT, per germline. CDR3 length: 15 residues. V lost 5 bases, J lost 4 bases, and 17 bases lay in between. The chain's CDR3 is CASSAAPPSITEAFF. The CDR3 nucleotides read TGTGCCAGCAGTGCCGCCCCACCGAGTATCACTGAAGCTTTCTTT.

This chain uses TRBV10-3 with TRBJ2-7; 7 nucleotides agree with TRBD2. From germline, CDR1 is ENHRY and CDR2 SYGVKD. The CDR3 sequence is 13 residues long. Trimming at V came to 3 bases and at J to 2 bases, leaving 1 base not matched to a gene. CDR3 sequence: CAISDGRPYEQYF. In DNA, the CDR3 is TGTGCCATCAGTGACGGGAGGCCCTACGAGCAGTACTTC.

This clonotype has more than one count but fewer than ten. As DNA, the CDR3 is TGCAGTGCTCCAGCACTAGCCGACTACGAGCAGTACTTC. This encodes CSAPALADYEQYF. V gene TRBV20-1 combines with J gene TRBJ2-7; TRBD2 might be the D (6 bases). Between the trimmed V and J ends, which lost 5 bases and 3 bases, there was a span of 14 bases. Per the germline V gene, CDR1 is DFQATT and CDR2 is SNEGSKA (reference sequence). This CDR3 spans 13 amino acids.

This clonotype occurred many times. V and J are TRBV7-9 and TRBJ2-7, with 8 bases that match TRBD1. The CDR3 is made up of 17 amino acids. The germline gives CDR1 SEHNR, CDR2 FQNEAQ (reference sequence). The V segment lost 2 bases and the J segment 0 bases; nucleotides outside the gene matches: 9. The CDR3 nucleotides are TGTGCCAGCAGCTTATCCACCGGGACAGGCTTCTCCTACGAGCAGTACTTC. It is translated as CASSLSTGTGFSYEQYF.

The sample holds many counts of this clonotype. The rearrangement links TRBV28 to TRBJ2-7; D is ambiguous. Germline CDR1 reads MDHEN; CDR2 reads SYDVKM. This CDR3 spans 15 amino acids. V shed 10 bases and J shed 0 bases, with 19 bases lying between them. CDR3 sequence: CATLRTVASSYEQYF. The CDR3 DNA sequence: TGTGCCACACTACGGACGGTCGCGAGCTCCTACGAGCAGTACTTC.

The chain uses TRBV28 and TRBJ2-7, with 10 positions matching TRBD2. In germline, CDR1 is MDHEN, CDR2 SYDVKM. The CDR3 loop spans 16 amino acids. The ends lost 8 bases at V and 1 base at J; junction bases unmatched: 11. CDR3 sequence reads: CASGSPKLAGSYEQYF. The CDR3, as DNA: TGTGCCAGCGGATCGCCCAAACTAGCGGGATCCTACGAGCAGTACTTC.

Ten or more counts support this clonotype. At one end the junction does not follow the germline gene, possibly because of a read error. This CDR3 reads CASSYSPRGRVGELLF. CDR3 bases: TGTGCCAGCAGTTACTCCCCGCGCGGGAGGGTCGGGGAGCTGTTGTTT. This rearrangement joins TRBV6-2 or TRBV6-3 to TRBJ2-2, with 9 bases lining up with TRBD2. This CDR3 contains 16 residues. The germline V gene encodes CDR1 MNHEY and CDR2 SVGEGT.

The gene calls are TRBV27 and TRBJ1-3; D uncertain. This CDR3 comprises 16 residues. Trimming left V 5 bases short and J 1 base short, with 15 bases between. Germline V lookup: CDR1 MNHEY, CDR2 SMNVEV (reference sequence). The chain's CDR3 is CASSTMDGKSGNTIYF. In DNA, the CDR3 is TGTGCCAGCAGTACCATGGACGGAAAGTCTGGAAACACCATATATTTT.

The table lists this clonotype with many counts. V and J are TRBV6-5 and TRBJ1-1; D is undetermined. The V end was cut by 4 bases, the J end by 4 bases, with 16 bases between. Germline V gene lookup returns CDR1 MNHEY and CDR2 SVGAGI. The CDR3 spans 15 residues. CDR3 residues: CASSFPGQVGTEAFF. The DNA of the CDR3 is TGTGCCAGCAGTTTCCCCGGCCAAGTAGGCACTGAAGCTTTCTTT.

This clonotype was counted only a few times. The genes are TRBV4-3 and TRBJ1-5; D might be TRBD1 (5 bases). The CDR3 totals 15 residues. Germline V gives CDR1 LGHNA, CDR2 YSLEER. The V gene lost 0 bases and the J gene lost 5 bases, with 11 bases spanning the gap. CDR3 DNA: TGCGCCAGCAGCCAAGATGGGACGGGGGATCAGCCCCAGCATTTT. Protein sequence: CASSQDGTGDQPQHF.

This clonotype showed up many times. The chain combines TRBV6-2 or TRBV6-3 with TRBJ2-7, with D unclear. The CDR3 loop spans 14 amino acids. Germline CDR1 MNHEY, CDR2 SVGEGT. Trimming took off 0 bases at V and 2 bases at J, with 8 bases between the two ends. In DNA form, the CDR3 reads TGTGCCAGCAGTTACTCGGGCCAGCCCTACGAGCAGTACTTC. It translates to CASSYSGQPYEQYF.

The table lists this clonotype with many counts. The rearrangement links TRBV5-1 to TRBJ2-7; D gene uncertain. V shed 0 bases and J shed 6 bases, with 7 bases lying between them. Germline CDR1 and CDR2: SGHRS and YFSETQ. The CDR3 runs 12 residues. This CDR3 reads CASSLDRFEQYF. For the CDR3, the DNA is TGCGCCAGCAGCTTGGACCGCTTCGAGCAGTACTTC.

Many counts were recorded for this clonotype. The rearrangement uses TRBV24-1 and TRBJ1-5, with D uncertain. V shed 10 bases and J shed 4 bases, with 13 bases lying between them. Germline V CDR1 and CDR2: KGHDR, SFDVKD. The CDR3 is 13 amino acids. As DNA, the CDR3 is TGTGCCACTGGCCGGGTTGGGAATCAGCCCCAGCATTTT. Its translation: CATGRVGNQPQHF.

The J gene is TRBJ1-1, the V gene TRBV12-3 or TRBV12-4, with D perhaps TRBD1 (6 bases). Trimming shortened V by 5 bases and J by 5 bases, and 18 bases separated the two germline ends. The CDR3 has 15 amino acids. CDR3 bases: TGTGCCAGCAGTCTGACAGGCCCAGGGAGGACTGAAGCTTTCTTT. Its protein is CASSLTGPGRTEAFF.

This clonotype was seen many times. V usage is TRBV19 and J usage is TRBJ2-1, with a tentative D call TRBD2 (5 bases). The CDR3 sequence is 14 residues long. Looked up from germline, CDR1 is LNHDA and CDR2 is SQIVND (reference sequence). Trimming left V 1 base short and J 8 bases short, with 12 bases between. The CDR3 DNA sequence: TGTGCCAGTAGTATAGTACGGGGTGGCGATGAGCAGTTCTTC. The encoded protein is CASSIVRGGDEQFF.

At least ten counts were recorded for this clonotype. The chain recombines TRBV19 with TRBJ2-7; 10 nucleotides align to TRBD1. Germline CDR1 LNHDA, CDR2 SQIVND (reference sequence). The CDR3 length is 14 residues. V shed 4 bases, J shed 4 bases, and the junction held 4 bases outside the gene matches. This CDR3 reads CASSKDRGRYEQYF. As DNA, the CDR3 is TGTGCCAGTAGTAAAGACAGGGGGCGATACGAGCAGTACTTC.

At least ten counts were recorded for this clonotype. V is TRBV27 and J is TRBJ2-7; no definite D call. The CDR3 runs 15 residues. The germline CDR1 and CDR2 sequences are MNHEY and SMNVEV (reference sequence). V was pared by 3 bases and J by 1 base, with 13 bases between. In DNA form, the CDR3 reads TGTGCCAGCAGTTTCTCAGGCTCCCAATCCTACGAGCAGTACTTC. It is translated as CASSFSGSQSYEQYF.

This clonotype was detected ten times or more. An end of the junction differs from the germline gene, which may be a read error. The rearrangement links TRBV6-1 to TRBJ1-2; D is possibly TRBD1 (6 bases). This CDR3 is 13 amino acids long. Germline V CDR1 and CDR2: MNHNS, SASEGT. CDR3 bases: TGTGCCAGCACTGAAGGGGGGTCGAATGGCTACACCTTC. This gives the protein CASTEGGSNGYTF.

The V gene is TRBV30, the J gene TRBJ2-5; D is undetermined. Trimming took 6 bases from V and 7 from J, leaving 21 bases between them. The germline V gene encodes CDR1 GTSNPN and CDR2 SVGIG (reference sequence). The CDR3 is made up of 14 amino acids. The CDR3 region has the DNA TGTGCCTGTTCTTCGATGGACCCGACGGGGACCCAGTACTTC. It yields the protein CACSSMDPTGTQYF.

This clonotype was counted at least ten times. The chain employs TRBV2 and TRBJ1-2; D is ambiguous. The germline CDR1 and CDR2 sequences are SNHLY and FYNNEI. Between the trimmed V and J ends, which lost 6 bases and 5 bases, there was a span of 19 bases. There are 15 residues in the CDR3. CDR3 protein: CASSPKRTLTYGYTF. The CDR3 nucleotides read TGTGCCAGCAGCCCAAAAAGGACCCTAACTTATGGCTACACCTTC.

This clonotype was seen repeatedly, ten times or more. V is TRBV6-1 and J is TRBJ2-7, with TRBD2 matching over 7 bases. The length of the CDR3 is 16 residues. Trimming cost V 1 base and J 0 bases; bases outside gene matches: 6. Germline V gene data show CDR1 as MNHNS and CDR2 as SASEGT. The CDR3 sequence: CASSEGGGWSSYEQYF. CDR3 coding DNA: TGTGCCAGCAGTGAAGGGGGAGGGTGGTCCTCCTACGAGCAGTACTTC.

The sample holds many counts of this clonotype. V is TRBV6-5 and J is TRBJ2-7; 10 bases agree with TRBD1. Germline V gene lookup returns CDR1 MNHEY and CDR2 SVGAGI. With 2 bases clipped from V and 7 bases from J, the junction kept 5 bases outside the gene matches. This CDR3 spans 14 amino acids. The chain's CDR3 is CASSYPGTGEEQYF. CDR3 nucleotide sequence: TGTGCCAGCAGTTACCCCGGGACAGGGGAAGAGCAGTACTTC.

This clonotype was counted ten times or more. The chain recombines TRBV20-1 with TRBJ1-2, with 9 nucleotides matching TRBD1. This CDR3 is 13 amino acids long. Germline-derived CDR1 and CDR2 are DFQATT and SNEGSKA (reference sequence). Trimming cost V 6 bases and J 2 bases; bases outside gene matches: 4. The DNA of the CDR3 is TGCAGTGCCGGGACAGGGCTGAACTATGGCTACACCTTC. Translated: CSAGTGLNYGYTF.

This chain joins TRBV6-5 and TRBJ1-1, with D unclear. Trimming stripped 4 bases from V and 0 bases from J, with 15 bases between. The CDR3 contains 16 residues. Per germline, CDR1 MNHEY and CDR2 SVGAGI. The CDR3 protein is CASSSLPRAMNTEAFF. CDR3 bases: TGTGCCAGCAGTTCCCTCCCCCGGGCCATGAACACTGAAGCTTTCTTT.

The chain uses TRBV5-1 and TRBJ2-5, with D perhaps matching TRBD2 (6 bases). Per the germline V gene, CDR1 is SGHRS and CDR2 is YFSETQ. The V end was cut by 0 bases, the J end by 0 bases, with 12 bases between. CDR3 length: 16 residues. The CDR3 region has the DNA TGCGCCAGCAGCTTGGTCCCTAGCGCCAACCAAGAGACCCAGTACTTC. Translated: CASSLVPSANQETQYF.

This clonotype was seen repeatedly, ten times or more. V and J are TRBV20-1 and TRBJ2-7; 7 bases line up with TRBD2. Germline V lookup: CDR1 DFQATT, CDR2 SNEGSKA (reference sequence). This CDR3 is 14 amino acids long. V lost 3 bases, J lost 5 bases, and 10 bases stayed unmatched. CDR3 coding DNA: TGCAGTGCTAGTTATGAGGGCGGGAGCAACGAGCAGTACTTC. Translation gives CSASYEGGSNEQYF.

In the case of this clonotype: At one of its ends the junction is not consistent with the germline gene, which may arise from a read error. The chain links TRBV30 to TRBJ2-7; 7 bases match TRBD1. This CDR3 is 15 amino acids long. Germline V gives CDR1 GTSNPN, CDR2 SVGIG (reference sequence). The CDR3: CARSVPQTGTYEQYF. In nucleotides, the CDR3 is TGTGCCCGGAGTGTACCGCAGACAGGGACCTACGAGCAGTACTTC.